The following is a T cell receptor beta chain sequence with its context. Germline V CDR1 and CDR2: SGHRS, YFSETQ. V was pared by 6 bases and J by 10 bases, with 8 bases of the junction left unmatched. The CDR3 consists of 14 residues. This record comes from a study of technical replicates of blood from several donors. Profiled with immunoSEQ multiplex PCR; TCRdb holds only in-frame clones, not every one. The table shows roughly 72,000 clones, with 94% occurring only once. The genes are TRBV5-1 and TRBJ2-1; 12 positions agree with TRBD2. The source material was T cells isolated from PBMCs. This receptor was identified in a human donor in good health. In DNA, the CDR3 is TGCGCCAGCAATCTAGCGGGAGGGCCCTGGGAGCAGTTCTTC. Encoded protein: CASNLAGGPWEQFF.